This T cell receptor (beta chain) was profiled in a study of post-analysis software for immune sequencing data. The study, taken as a whole, reports: In patients, about five TRBV segments were more frequent than in controls, with TRBV5-6, TRBV5-1 and TRBV20-1 among them.

Incorporated into the TCR beta cDNA libraries were unique molecular identifiers, which served to reduce PCR and sequencing biases. TCRdb called the PCR reads again in MiXCR, with one record for every CDR3 protein. The sample has under 650,000 distinct CDR3 sequences, around 47% seen once; the top ten hold under 2%. The CDR3 loop spans 14 amino acids. V dropped 6 bases and J dropped 5 bases, with 16 bases sitting between them. A note on this clonotype: No antigen is known for it.

The sequence derives from a girl aged 10 to 17 with multiple sclerosis. V gene TRBV12-3 or TRBV12-4 combines with J gene TRBJ1-2, with no clear D. The sequenced material came from blood. In nucleotides, the CDR3 is TGTGCCAGCAGGCCGCGGGGAACACCTTATGGCTACACCTTC. Translating gives CASRPRGTPYGYTF.